This T cell receptor beta chain was identified during a study of blood T cell repertoires in COVID-19. On the study more broadly: Italy, Spain and the United States were the sources of the convalescent and acute COVID-19 samples. T cells, B-cell-depleted T cells, or PBMCs supplied cDNA or gDNA.

The Seattle patients, enrolled during active infection, were followed longitudinally. Methods used by the authors: Cell counts per sample came from amplifying reference gene primers. Produced via immunoSEQ multiplex PCR; TCRdb's table is partial and in-frame only. For V, J and clone size, that table is used; D and trimming come from the DNA. The top ten hold approximately 6% of the sample, which has approximately 270,000 clones, around 89% seen once. Source material: peripheral blood. The receptor was isolated from a woman aged 30 to 39 with COVID-19, enrolled during active disease.

CDR3 in DNA: TGTGCCAGTAGTATCGGGACATCGAACACTGAAGCTTTCTTT. It specifies CASSIGTSNTEAFF. This chain links TRBV19 with TRBJ1-1; weak D call: TRBD1 (6 bases). The germline V and J ends were trimmed by 3 bases and 1 base, with 9 bases remaining between them. This CDR3 contains 14 residues. Per germline, CDR1 LNHDA and CDR2 SQIVND (reference sequence).